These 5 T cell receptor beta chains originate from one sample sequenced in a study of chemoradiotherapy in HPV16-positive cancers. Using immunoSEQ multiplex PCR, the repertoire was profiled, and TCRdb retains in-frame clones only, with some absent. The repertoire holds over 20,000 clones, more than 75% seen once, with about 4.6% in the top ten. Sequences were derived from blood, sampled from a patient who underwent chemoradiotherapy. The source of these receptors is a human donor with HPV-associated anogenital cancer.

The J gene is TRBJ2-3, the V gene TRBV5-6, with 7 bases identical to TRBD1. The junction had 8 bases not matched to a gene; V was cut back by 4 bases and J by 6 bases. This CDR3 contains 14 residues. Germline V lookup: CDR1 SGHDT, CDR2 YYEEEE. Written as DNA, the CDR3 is TGTGCCAGCAGCCCAGACAGGGTAGCCGATACGCAGTATTTT. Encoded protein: CASSPDRVADTQYF.

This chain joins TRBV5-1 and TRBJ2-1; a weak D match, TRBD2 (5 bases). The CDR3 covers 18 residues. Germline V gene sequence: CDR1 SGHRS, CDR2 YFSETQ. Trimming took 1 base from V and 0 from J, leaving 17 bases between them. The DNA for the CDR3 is TGCGCCAGCAGCTTGCGGGGTTTGGGTTACAGCTCCTACAATGAGCAGTTCTTC. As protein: CASSLRGLGYSSYNEQFF. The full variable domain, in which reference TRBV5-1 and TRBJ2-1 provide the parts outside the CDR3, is KAGVTQTPRYLIKTRGQQVTLSCSPISGHRSVSWYQQTPGQGLQFLFEYFSETQRNKGNFPGRFSGRQFSNSRSEMNVSTLELGDSALYLCASSLRGLGYSSYNEQFFGPGTRLTVL.

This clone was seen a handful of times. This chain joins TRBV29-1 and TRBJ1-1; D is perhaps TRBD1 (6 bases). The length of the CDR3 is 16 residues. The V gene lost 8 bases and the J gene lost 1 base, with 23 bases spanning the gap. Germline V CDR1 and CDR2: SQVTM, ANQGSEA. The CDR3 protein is CSSRGRKKNSNTEAFF. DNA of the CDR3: TGCAGCTCGAGGGGGAGAAAAAAAAATTCGAACACTGAAGCTTTCTTT.

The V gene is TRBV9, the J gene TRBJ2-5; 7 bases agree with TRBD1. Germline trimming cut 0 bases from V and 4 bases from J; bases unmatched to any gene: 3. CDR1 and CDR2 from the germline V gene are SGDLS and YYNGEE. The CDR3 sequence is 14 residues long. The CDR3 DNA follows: TGTGCCAGCAGCGTAGGGAACAGGGGAGAGACCCAGTACTTC. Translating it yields CASSVGNRGETQYF.

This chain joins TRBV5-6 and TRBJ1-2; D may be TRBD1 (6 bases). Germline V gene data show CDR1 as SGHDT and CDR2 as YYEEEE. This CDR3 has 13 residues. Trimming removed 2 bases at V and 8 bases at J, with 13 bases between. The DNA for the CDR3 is TGTGCCAGCAGCTTCGGGGGGGCTGGAGGCTACACCTTC. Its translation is CASSFGGAGGYTF.